This T cell receptor (beta chain) comes out of a study of cytomegalovirus exposure and HLA in healthy donors (dated by TCRdb to 2017 to 2019). For context, the study as a whole: According to a later analysis, the 120 or so validation repertoires were produced on the same platform as the 666 repertoires of the first cohort. High-throughput TCR immunosequencing, statistical association of individual TCRs with disease status, and machine learning were combined to predict cytomegalovirus infection status. The aim of the study was to test whether cataloging public T cell receptors could identify signatures of past pathogen exposure. A separate validation cohort of roughly 110 different subjects was used in addition to the 666-subject first cohort.

From V the trimming removes 2 bases and from J it removes 6 bases, while the gene matches leave 6 bases of the junction unaccounted for. The germline V gene encodes CDR1 LNHDA and CDR2 SQIVND (reference sequence). Its CDR3 holds 16 amino acids, cysteine through phenylalanine. Just CDR3 DNA is preserved here, 48 bases in frame from base 1. Separate from the roughly 660-subject first cohort, the validation cohort of around 130 subjects was the group to which the donors belonged. Broad study findings and their caveats: While some public TCRs were present in many individuals, most TCR sequences turned up only very rarely across donors. A later analysis found that TCRs clustered in the first cohort also tended to co-occur in the 130 or so validation repertoires, with just under 95% of cluster scores above 0. The study gave a list of around 170 TCR beta chains associated with cytomegalovirus. The authors suggested that the approach could potentially be generalized to other disease states and immunological phenotypes. In vitro tests confirmed that a few of the cytomegalovirus-associated TCR beta chains recognize cytomegalovirus antigens. The validation cohort had no HLA typing available for a later analysis, so co-occurrence within that cohort was assessed over all 130 or so repertoires. Cytomegalovirus status was reported to be diagnosed by the classifier with high specificity and sensitivity in both the original and validation cohorts.

The library was made by the immunoSEQ multiplex PCR assay. Turning to the authors' computational methods: A statistical classification framework was built to diagnose cytomegalovirus status from the catalog of TCR beta chain sequences. TCRdb provides this immuneACCESS table in a form limited to in-frame rearrangements. Some clones are lacking; in checked studies, under half of them reflect an unresolved V gene, and why the rest are absent is not known. That table supplies the V and J calls and clone size; D and trimming were determined from the DNA. The sample table contains roughly 120,000 clones; only one count was recorded for about 84% of them. The top ten clonotypes cover roughly 5% of the sample. As regards this clone: The clone's antigen remains unknown. Base-call qualities are not available, and no considerably larger clone is one nucleotide away.

This TCR derives from a man between 18 and 35 years old in good health and CMV-seronegative. The sample consisted of PBMCs. The rearrangement joined TRBV19 to TRBJ1-5; 11 central bases correspond to TRBD1. The sequenced DNA: TGTGCCAGTAGTATAACTGGGACAGGGGGAGGTCAGCCCCAGCATTTT. It translates as CASSITGTGGGQPQHF.